This T cell receptor beta chain was observed in a study of OX40 agonist ivuxolimab in advanced cancers. Overall study results and limits: Relative to CD4+, CD8+ T cells held more expanded clones on average. Clonal expansion in partial responders at 0.1-3.0 mg/kg ranked among the lowest.

After removal of 3 bases from V and 0 bases from J, the junction contained 12 bases not matched to a gene. This CDR3 has 17 residues. Germline V gene data show CDR1 as SQVTM and CDR2 as ANQGSEA. Remarks on this clone: No antigen is known for it.

TCRdb's copy holds only in-frame clones and misses some; the assay was immunoSEQ multiplex PCR. This repertoire shows 40,000 to 50,000 clones, about 88% found once; its top ten account for 9.5% to 13%. Sequences were derived from CD4+ or CD8+ T cells sorted from blood, sampled in a trial of the OX40 agonist ivuxolimab. The receptor was derived from an adult with an advanced solid tumor such as melanoma, head and neck, liver or kidney cancer. The chain uses TRBV29-1 and TRBJ2-3, with 7 bases aligning to TRBD2. CDR3 DNA: TGCAGCGTTGAGTGGGAGGGTGTAGGACCTAGCACAGATACGCAGTATTTT. Translation gives CSVEWEGVGPSTDTQYF.